This T cell receptor (beta chain) was documented in a study of shared clonotypes between healthy human individuals. CDR3 size: 14 residues. The germline V and J ends were trimmed by 1 base and 5 bases, with 11 bases remaining between them. CDR1 SQVTM and CDR2 ANQGSEA come from the germline V gene. Measured with immunoSEQ multiplex PCR; TCRdb has only the in-frame clones, and not every one. The repertoire consists of about 1.5 million clones, with 95% to 99% occurring once and the leading ten covering about 0.42%. The source is a man aged 30-40 years in good health. The sequencing sample was made of naive CD4+ T cells sorted from blood. Subset denoted: CD45RA+ positively selected. The gene calls are TRBV29-1 and TRBJ1-4; D is unclear. The CDR3 is CSVEGERRNEKLFF. The CDR3 coding sequence is TGCAGCGTTGAAGGGGAACGGAGGAATGAAAAACTGTTTTTT.